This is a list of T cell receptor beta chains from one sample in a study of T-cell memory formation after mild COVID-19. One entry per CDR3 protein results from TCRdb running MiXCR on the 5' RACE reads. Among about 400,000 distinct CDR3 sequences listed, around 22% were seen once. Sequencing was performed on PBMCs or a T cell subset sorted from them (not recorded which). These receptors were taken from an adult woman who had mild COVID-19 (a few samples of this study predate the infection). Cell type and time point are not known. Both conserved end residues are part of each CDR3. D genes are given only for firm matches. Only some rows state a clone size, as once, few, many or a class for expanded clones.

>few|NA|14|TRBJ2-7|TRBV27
CASSAGSWSYEQYF
TGTGCCAGCAGTGCCGGGAGTTGGTCCTACGAGCAGTACTTC
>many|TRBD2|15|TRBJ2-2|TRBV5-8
CASSLYAGVGGELFF
TGTGCCAGCAGCTTGTACGCGGGAGTCGGCGGGGAGCTGTTTTTT
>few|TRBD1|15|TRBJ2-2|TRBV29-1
CSVLSRGTGTGELFF
TGCAGCGTTTTATCAAGGGGGACAGGGACCGGGGAGCTGTTTTTT
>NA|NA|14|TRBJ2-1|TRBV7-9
CAAAPPGVLNEQFF
TGTGCGGCCGCCCCCCCAGGGGTATTGAATGAGCAGTTCTTC
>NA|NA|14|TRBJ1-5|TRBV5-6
CASSLATENQPQHF
TGTGCCAGCAGCTTGGCAACAGAAAATCAGCCCCAGCATTTT
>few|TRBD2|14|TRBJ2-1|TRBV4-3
CASSQGFPTSSEFF
TGCGCCAGCAGCCAAGGTTTCCCGACTAGCAGTGAGTTCTTC
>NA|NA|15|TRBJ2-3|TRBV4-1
CASSQWGGQRDTQYF
TGCGCCAGCAGCCAGTGGGGGGGCCAGCGAGATACGCAGTATTTT
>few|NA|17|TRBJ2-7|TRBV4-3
CASSQEHGGGLSYEQYF
TGCGCCAGCAGCCAAGAACACGGGGGAGGCCTCTCCTACGAGCAGTACTTC
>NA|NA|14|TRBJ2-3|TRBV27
CASSSWEKLDTQYF
TGTGCCAGCAGTTCCTGGGAGAAATTAGATACGCAGTATTTT
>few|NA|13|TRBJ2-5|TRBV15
CATSREGARARDF
TGTGCCACCAGCAGAGAGGGGGCCAGGGCCCGGGACTTC
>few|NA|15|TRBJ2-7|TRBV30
CAWSTNRFRSYEQYF
TGTGCCTGGAGTACTAACAGGTTTCGCTCCTACGAGCAGTACTTC
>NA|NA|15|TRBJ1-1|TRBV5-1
CASSFQGERTTEAFF
TGCGCCAGCAGCTTCCAGGGTGAACGGACCACTGAAGCTTTCTTT
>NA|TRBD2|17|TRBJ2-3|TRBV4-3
CASSQDSAGGIPDTQYF
TGCGCCAGCAGCCAAGATTCAGCGGGAGGTATCCCAGATACGCAGTATTTT
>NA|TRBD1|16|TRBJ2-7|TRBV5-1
CASSLGPPGQGDGQYF
TGCGCCAGCAGCTTGGGGCCTCCGGGACAGGGAGACGGGCAGTACTTC
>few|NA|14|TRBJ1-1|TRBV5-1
CASSQRWTNTEAFF
TGCGCCAGCAGCCAAAGATGGACGAACACTGAAGCTTTCTTT
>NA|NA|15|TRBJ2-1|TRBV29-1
CSVRPVRGGNNEQFF
TGCAGCGTCCGACCGGTCAGGGGTGGAAACAATGAGCAGTTCTTC
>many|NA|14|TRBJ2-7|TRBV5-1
CASSLDRARYEQYF
TGCGCCAGCAGCTTGGACAGGGCCCGCTACGAGCAGTACTTC
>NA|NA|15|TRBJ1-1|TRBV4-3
CASSQDGQLNTEAFF
TGCGCCAGCAGCCAAGATGGCCAGTTGAACACTGAAGCTTTCTTT
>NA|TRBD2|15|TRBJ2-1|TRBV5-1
CASRFTSGGFDEQFF
TGCGCCAGCAGATTCACTAGCGGGGGGTTCGATGAGCAGTTCTTC
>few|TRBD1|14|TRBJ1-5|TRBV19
CATATGDSNQPQHF
TGTGCCACCGCGACAGGGGATAGCAATCAGCCCCAGCATTTT
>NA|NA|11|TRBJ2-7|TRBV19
CASSQRSEQYF
TGTGCCAGTAGTCAGCGAAGCGAGCAGTACTTC
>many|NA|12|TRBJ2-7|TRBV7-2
CASGTLSYEQYF
TGTGCCAGTGGGACCCTATCCTACGAGCAGTACTTC
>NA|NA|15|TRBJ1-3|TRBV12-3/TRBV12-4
CASTWERGTGNTIYF
TGTGCCAGCACCTGGGAGAGGGGCACTGGAAACACCATATATTTT
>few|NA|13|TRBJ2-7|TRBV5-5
CASSLVSAYEQYF
TGTGCCAGCAGCCTTGTCAGCGCATACGAGCAGTACTTC
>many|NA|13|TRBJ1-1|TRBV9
CASSGHLNTEAFF
TGTGCCAGCAGCGGACACCTGAACACTGAAGCTTTCTTT
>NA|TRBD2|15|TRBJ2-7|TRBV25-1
CASSEWSGNSYEQYF
TGTGCCAGCAGTGAATGGAGCGGGAACTCCTACGAGCAGTACTTC
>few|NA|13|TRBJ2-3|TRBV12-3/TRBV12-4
CASSWGDTDTQYF
TGTGCCAGCAGTTGGGGTGACACAGATACGCAGTATTTT
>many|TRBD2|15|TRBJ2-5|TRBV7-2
CASSPTGLAGETQYF
TGTGCCAGCAGCCCCACGGGACTAGCTGGGGAGACCCAGTACTTC
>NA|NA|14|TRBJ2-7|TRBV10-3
CAISESSGPYEQYF
TGTGCCATCAGTGAGTCCTCAGGGCCCTACGAGCAGTACTTC
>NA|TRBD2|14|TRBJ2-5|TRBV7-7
CASSLAGEAETQYF
TGTGCTAGCAGCTTAGCGGGAGAAGCAGAGACCCAGTACTTC
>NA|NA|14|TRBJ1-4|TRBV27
CASSFKGEGEKLFF
TGTGCCAGCAGTTTCAAGGGGGAGGGTGAAAAACTGTTTTTT
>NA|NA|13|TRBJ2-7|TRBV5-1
CASSSGQPNEQYF
TGCGCCAGCAGCTCAGGACAGCCCAACGAGCAGTACTTC
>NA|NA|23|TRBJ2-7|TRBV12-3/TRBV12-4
CASSLRGKGTGGWTSGERYEQYF
TGTGCCAGCAGTTTACGAGGCAAGGGGACAGGGGGCTGGACTAGCGGGGAACGCTACGAGCAGTACTTC
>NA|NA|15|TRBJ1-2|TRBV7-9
CASSLKNAAYYGYTF
TGTGCCAGCAGCTTAAAGAATGCGGCCTACTATGGCTACACCTTC
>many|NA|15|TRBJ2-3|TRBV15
CATSLGLTGADTQYF
TGTGCCACCAGCTTGGGACTGACGGGCGCAGATACGCAGTATTTT
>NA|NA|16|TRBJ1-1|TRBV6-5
CASSYSSARDPTEAFF
TGTGCCAGCAGTTACTCTTCTGCCCGGGACCCCACTGAAGCTTTCTTT
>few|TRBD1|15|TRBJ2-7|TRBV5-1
CASSLTGDRLYEQYF
TGCGCCAGCAGCTTGACAGGGGATCGGCTCTACGAGCAGTACTTC
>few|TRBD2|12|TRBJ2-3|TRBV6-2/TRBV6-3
CASRPREDTQYF
TGTGCCAGCAGACCGCGGGAGGATACGCAGTATTTT
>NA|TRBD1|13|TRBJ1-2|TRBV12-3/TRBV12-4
CASRRQGAGGYTF
TGTGCCAGCAGAAGACAGGGGGCGGGAGGCTACACCTTC
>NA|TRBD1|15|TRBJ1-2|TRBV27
CASSLSRDSFYGYTF
TGTGCCAGCAGTTTATCTCGGGACAGTTTCTATGGCTACACCTTC
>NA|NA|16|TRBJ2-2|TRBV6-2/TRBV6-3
CASSRTRGGYTGELFF
TGTGCCAGCAGTCGCACCCGAGGAGGGTATACCGGGGAGCTGTTTTTT
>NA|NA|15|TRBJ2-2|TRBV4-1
CASSQVVGASGELFF
TGCGCCAGCAGCCAAGTTGTGGGGGCTAGCGGGGAGCTGTTTTTT
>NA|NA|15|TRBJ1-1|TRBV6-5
CASSYSETGNTEAFF
TGTGCCAGCAGTTACTCGGAGACCGGGAACACTGAAGCTTTCTTT
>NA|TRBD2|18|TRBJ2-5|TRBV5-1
CASSFPLLAGVRQETQYF
TGCGCCAGCAGCTTCCCCCTTTTAGCGGGAGTCAGACAAGAGACCCAGTACTTC
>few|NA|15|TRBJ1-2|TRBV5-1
CASSLSLLANYGYTF
TGCGCCAGCAGCTTGAGTCTGCTAGCTAACTATGGCTACACCTTC
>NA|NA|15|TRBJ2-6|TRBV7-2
CASSDLRRGANVLTF
TGTGCCAGCTCAGATCTGAGGAGGGGGGCCAACGTCCTGACTTTC
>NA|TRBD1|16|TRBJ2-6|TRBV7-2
CASSTQGAQGANVLTF
TGTGCCAGCAGCACTCAGGGGGCGCAAGGGGCCAACGTCCTGACTTTC
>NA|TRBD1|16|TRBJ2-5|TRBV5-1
CASGASTTGYQETQYF
TGCGCCAGCGGTGCCTCGACGACAGGGTACCAAGAGACCCAGTACTTC
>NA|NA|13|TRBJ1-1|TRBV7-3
CASSLDGSAEAFF
TGTGCCAGCAGCCTTGACGGAAGCGCTGAAGCTTTCTTT
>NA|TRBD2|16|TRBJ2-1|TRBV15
CATSRGLAGPYNEQFF
TGTGCCACCAGCAGGGGACTAGCGGGCCCTTACAATGAGCAGTTCTTC
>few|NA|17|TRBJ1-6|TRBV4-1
CASSQDGRGSPGSPLHF
TGCGCCAGCAGCCAAGATGGCAGGGGAAGCCCCGGTTCACCCCTCCACTTT
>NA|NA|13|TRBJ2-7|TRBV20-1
CSARDRGQYEQYF
TGCAGTGCTAGAGATCGGGGGCAATACGAGCAGTACTTC
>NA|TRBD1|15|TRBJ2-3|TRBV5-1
CASRPGTGSTDTQYF
TGCGCCAGCAGGCCCGGGACAGGGAGCACAGATACGCAGTATTTT
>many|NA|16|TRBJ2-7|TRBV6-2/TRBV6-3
CASSYYRGQVSYEQYF
TGTGCCAGCAGTTACTACCGGGGCCAGGTTTCCTACGAGCAGTACTTC
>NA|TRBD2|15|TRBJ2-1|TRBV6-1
CASNVLAGGYNEQFF
TGTGCCAGCAATGTACTAGCGGGAGGGTACAATGAGCAGTTCTTC
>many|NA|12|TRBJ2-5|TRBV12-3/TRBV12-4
CASSLSRETQYF
TGTGCCAGCAGTTTAAGCAGGGAGACCCAGTACTTC
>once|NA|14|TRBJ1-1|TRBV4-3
CASSQDWLATEAFF
TGCGCCAGCAGCCAAGATTGGTTAGCCACTGAAGCTTTCTTT